Here is one T cell receptor beta chain with its context. There is no known antigen for this receptor. The record has no base qualities; no much larger clone is one base away. CDR1 and CDR2 are read off the germline V gene (reference sequence) as GTSNPN and SVGIG. V lost 2 bases and J lost 5 bases; the stretch between them is 10 bases long. Including the terminal cysteine and phenylalanine, the CDR3 comprises 13 residues. Left in the record is the CDR3 DNA by itself, 39 bases read in frame from the first base. The immunoSEQ Assay, a bias-controlled multiplex PCR, was used to amplify TCRbeta CDR3 regions from genomic DNA. On the study's bioinformatics: The number of nucleated cells in each sample was estimated by amplification of reference gene primers within the assay. To quantify the absolute abundance of each unique TCRbeta CDR3 rearrangement, sequence reads were collapsed and filtered. Productive Simpson clonality was computed per sample as the square root of Simpson's diversity index over productive rearrangements. The clones in this table, taken by TCRdb from immuneACCESS, are in-frame only. Not every clone is retained; where verified, under half of the shortfall comes from an unresolved V gene, and the cause of the rest is unknown. The DNA was the basis for D and trimming; V, J and clone size are from that table. This sample is represented by a few hundred thousand clones; about 87% of them were singletons. The ten biggest clones cover about 6% of the sample.

This entry belongs to a study of blood T cell repertoires in COVID-19 (TCRdb year 2020). Broadly, across the study: Collaborator samples came from the United States, Italy and Spain and covered acute and convalescent phases of COVID-19. The material from the prospective study consisted of cDNA or gDNA derived from T cells, B-cell-depleted T cells, or PBMCs. The repertoires were released in a freely available public database intended as a resource for research on the immune response to SARS-CoV-2. Where available, HLA class I and class II types were taken from metadata supplied by the sample provider and were not determined by assay-based typing. Nearly every sample came with metadata listing a de-identified subject ID, COVID-19 status, age in years and sex. Samples came from the ongoing ImmuneRACE study (first 160 participants) plus 1,254 subjects from 6 global collaborators. Subjects who had been exposed to COVID-19, were actively infected with it, or had recovered from it provided the deeply sampled blood TCRbeta repertoires that made up the dataset.

A second Seattle source provided samples from volunteer blood donors who had recovered from COVID-19. Collaborating institutions collected whole blood in K2EDTA tubes following their own protocols. For TCRbeta analysis, collaborator samples were shipped as frozen whole blood, as isolated PBMCs, or as DNA extracted from either sample type. Points the paper makes about the study in general: The amount of clinical and demographic metadata varied by source and participant and was provided uncurated.

The TCR sequence derives from a man in his 60s who had recovered from COVID-19. Material: peripheral blood. The chain is assembled from TRBV30 and TRBJ1-5, with the D gene too uncertain to name. The CDR3 is CAWSMGADQPQHF. The DNA sequence follows: TGTGCCTGGAGTATGGGAGCCGATCAGCCCCAGCATTTT.